One and the same sample provided the 2 T cell receptor beta chains below, sequenced in a study of blood T cell repertoires in COVID-19. Sequencing was performed with immunoSEQ multiplex PCR; in TCRdb, only in-frame clones are kept and a portion is missing. The top ten hold more than 4.5% of the sample, which has 200,000 to 250,000 clones, around 82% seen once. Sequencing was carried out using peripheral blood. These receptor sequences come from a woman older than 75 with active or convalescent COVID-19.

The chain combines TRBV7-6 with TRBJ1-6; 7 nucleotides line up with TRBD1. Unmatched junction bases numbered 9, after V lost 6 bases and J lost 7 bases. In germline, CDR1 is SGHVS, CDR2 FNYEAQ. This CDR3 comprises 15 residues. The CDR3 loop reads CASSKNRGVNSPLHF. As DNA, the CDR3 is TGTGCCAGCAGTAAGAACAGGGGTGTGAATTCACCCCTCCACTTT.

The V and J genes are TRBV6-6 and TRBJ2-7, with TRBD2 identical over 13 bases. V shed 5 bases and J 6 bases; nucleotides not matched to a gene: 13. CDR3 length: 17 residues. CDR1 MNHNY and CDR2 SVGAGI come from the germline V gene (reference sequence). The CDR3 DNA reads as TGTGCCAGCAGTCCCGGGACTAGCGGGGATGTCCGGCGCGAGCAGTACTTC. Its translation is CASSPGTSGDVRREQYF.